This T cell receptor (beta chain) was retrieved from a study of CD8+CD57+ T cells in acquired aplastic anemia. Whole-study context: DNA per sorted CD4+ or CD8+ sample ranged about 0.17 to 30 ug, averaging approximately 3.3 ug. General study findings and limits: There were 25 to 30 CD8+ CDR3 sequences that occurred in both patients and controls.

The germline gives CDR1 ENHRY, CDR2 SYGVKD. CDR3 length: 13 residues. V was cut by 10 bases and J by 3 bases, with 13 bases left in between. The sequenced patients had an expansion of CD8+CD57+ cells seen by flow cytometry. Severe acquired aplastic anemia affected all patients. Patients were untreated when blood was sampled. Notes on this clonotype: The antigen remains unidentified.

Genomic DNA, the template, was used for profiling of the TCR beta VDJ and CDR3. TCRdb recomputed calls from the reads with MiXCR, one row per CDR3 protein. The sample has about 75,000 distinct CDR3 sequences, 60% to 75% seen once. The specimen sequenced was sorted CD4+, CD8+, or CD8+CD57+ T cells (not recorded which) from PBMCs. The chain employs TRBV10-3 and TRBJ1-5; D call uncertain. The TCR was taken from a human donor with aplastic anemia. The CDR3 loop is CASSSWPNQPQHF. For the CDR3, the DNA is TGTGCCAGCAGCTCGTGGCCCAATCAGCCCCAGCATTTT.